This TCR beta chain came from a study of Tregs in tolerant kidney transplant recipients (dated by TCRdb to about 2019). With regard to the full study: The transplants used related donors along with nonmyeloablative bone marrow transplantation, and in the human trials mixed chimerism was transient. Before combined kidney and bone marrow transplantation, this study identified donor-specific regulatory T cells using TCRbeta sequencing and then followed those same cells after transplant. The paper's findings and limits, for the study overall: PCR primers changed over time for some patients, so nucleotide-level comparison across those patients' samples was not possible. Expanding Tregs with activated donor B cells appeared to identify the most biologically relevant and donor-specific TCRbeta repertoire. Donor-specific Treg expansion exceeded global Treg expansion in tolerant patients, suggesting antigen-driven rather than nonspecific expansion. Biological reproducibility was not directly addressed, though technical replication error appeared minimal. Because the study included only a small number of patients, the results must be confirmed in larger populations and under other immunosuppression protocols.

CDR1 and CDR2 are drawn from the germline V gene: SGHDT, YYEEEE. The CDR3 numbers 14 residues from cysteine through phenylalanine. The CDR3 was read in part: 33 bases, with the frame set at base 1. For this chain, trimming is 4 bases at the V end and 6 bases at the J end, and the number of junction bases without a gene match is 8. For TCRbeta CDR3 sequencing, genomic DNA was extracted from sorted cells using the QIAGEN DNeasy Blood and Tissue Kit. High-throughput TCRbeta CDR3 sequencing was carried out commercially through immunoSEQ, with PCR amplification with bias correction and internal controls included. The paper's processing steps were these. Unique productive TCRbeta sequences were defined by CDR3 nucleotide sequence where primers matched, otherwise by CDR3 amino acid sequence with Vbeta and Jbeta genes. To correct for sorting error, sequences found in more than one sorted population at a frequency ratio of 2:1 or less were discarded, and the remaining shared sequences were assigned to the population with the higher frequency. A sequence was defined as donor-reactive if the sequence was expanded at least 5-fold in CFSE-low cells compared with unstimulated cells and had a frequency of at least 0.01% in CFSE-low cells. Repertoire divergence was quantified by Jensen-Shannon divergence calculated from the top 100 TCRbeta sequences ranked by frequency. For any sample with multiple sequencing runs, sorting error was corrected in each run separately before the runs were pooled. What TCRdb holds here is the immuneACCESS table cut down to in-frame rearrangements. Part of the clones is not present; checked against another copy, under half of the missing clones reflect an unresolved V gene, and the others are unexplained. Clonal size and the V and J genes are those of that table, whereas D and trimming came from the DNA. The sample table includes tens of thousands of clones. The top ten clonotypes cover about 7.6% of the sample.

Concerning this clone: The antigen it recognizes is unknown. The read ends 3 residues early relative to the CDR3; the germline J gene fills the gap.

The sample's time point label is to be understood as: blood sample drawn before combined kidney and bone marrow transplant. Unstimulated Tregs (CD4+CD25+CD127-), CD4+ non-Tregs (CD4+CD25-), CD4 and CD8 cells were FACS-sorted from thawed PBMCs. Patients were a few combined kidney and bone marrow transplant recipients from the ITN036ST trial, and only these trial subjects had samples available. Healthy control blood was processed to PBMCs with a Ficoll density gradient and then cryopreserved, whereas patient PBMCs were collected both before and after transplant. The sequencing here drew on CD8+ T cells from blood, taken before the transplant. The chain was built from TRBV5-6 and TRBJ2-7, with TRBD1 identical over 9 junction bases. The clonotype originates from a human donor who received a combined kidney and bone marrow transplant. The encoded CDR3 is CASSPTGGPAEQYF. The DNA read from the CDR3 is TGTGCCAGCAGCCCGACAGGGGGTCCGGCCGAG.